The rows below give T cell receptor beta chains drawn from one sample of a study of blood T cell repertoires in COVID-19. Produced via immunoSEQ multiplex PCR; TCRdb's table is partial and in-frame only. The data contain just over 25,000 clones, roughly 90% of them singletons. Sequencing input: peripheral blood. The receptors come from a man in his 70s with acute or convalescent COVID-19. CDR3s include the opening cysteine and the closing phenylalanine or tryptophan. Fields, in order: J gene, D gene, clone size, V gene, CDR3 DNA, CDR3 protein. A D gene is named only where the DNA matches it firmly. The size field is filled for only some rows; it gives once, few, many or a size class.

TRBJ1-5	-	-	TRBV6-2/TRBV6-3	TGTGCCAGCAGTTACTCAAGGGGGGGCGCCGGTCAGCCCCAGCATTTT	CASSYSRGGAGQPQHF
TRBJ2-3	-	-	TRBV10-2	TGCGCCAGCGGAAGCGGCACAGATACGCAGTATTTT	CASGSGTDTQYF
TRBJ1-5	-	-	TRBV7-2	TGTGCCAGCAGCTTAGCGCGGCAGACGCAGCCCCAGCATTTT	CASSLARQTQPQHF
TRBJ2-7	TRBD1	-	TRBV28	TGTGCCAGCAGTCTGAGGACAGGCGGCTACGAGCAGTACTTC	CASSLRTGGYEQYF
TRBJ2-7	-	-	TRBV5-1	TGCGCCAGCAGCTTGATACAGACCTCCTACGAGCAGTACTTC	CASSLIQTSYEQYF
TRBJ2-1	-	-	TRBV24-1	TGTGCCACCAGTGACCGTTACAATGAGCAGTTCTTC	CATSDRYNEQFF
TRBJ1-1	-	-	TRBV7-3	TGTGCCAGCAGCCAGGGGCCGAACACTGAAGCTTTCTTT	CASSQGPNTEAFF
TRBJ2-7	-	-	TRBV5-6	TGTGCCAGCAGCTACACCTACGAGCAGTACTTC	CASSYTYEQYF
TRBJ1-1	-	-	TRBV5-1	TGCGCCAGCAGCCTGAGGGAGGGGAAGGGAACTGAAGCTTTCTTT	CASSLREGKGTEAFF
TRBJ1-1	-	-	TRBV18	TGTGCCAGCTCACGCAGGGACACTGAAGCTTTCTTT	CASSRRDTEAFF
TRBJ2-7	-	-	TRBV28	TGTGCCAGCAGTATCACAGGGATCTCCTCCGAGCAGTACTTC	CASSITGISSEQYF
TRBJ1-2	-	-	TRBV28	TGTGCCAGCAGTCTGAGGAGCTATGGCTACACCTTC	CASSLRSYGYTF
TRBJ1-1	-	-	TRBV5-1	TGCGCCAGCAGCTCAATGACAGATAACACTGAAGCTTTCTTT	CASSSMTDNTEAFF
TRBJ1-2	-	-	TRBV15	TGTGCCACCAGCAGAGATCCCCAGGGAGGTAACTATGGCTACACCTTC	CATSRDPQGGNYGYTF
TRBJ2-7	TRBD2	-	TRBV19	TGTGCCAGTAGTATGTCGCTAGCGGGAGTGGCAAGCTACGAGCAGTACTTC	CASSMSLAGVASYEQYF
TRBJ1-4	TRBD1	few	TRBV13	TGTGCCAGCAGCCGGGGTCCAGGTTCGGGGGGACAGGGTTTTGAAAAACTGTTTTTT	CASSRGPGSGGQGFEKLFF
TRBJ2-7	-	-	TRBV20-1	TGCAGTGCTAAAGCCTTGGAGCAGTACTTC	CSAKALEQYF
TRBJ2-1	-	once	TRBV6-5	TGTGCCAGCAGTTACTCGGGGCCAGGCCAGGAGCAGTTCTTC	CASSYSGPGQEQFF
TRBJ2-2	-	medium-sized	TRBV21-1	TGTGCCAGCAGCGAAGTTGAGACTAGCGGGAGTGTAGACACCGGGGAGCTGTTTTTT	CASSEVETSGSVDTGELFF
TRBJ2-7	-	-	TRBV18	TGTGCCAGCTCACCACCGAGCAAGTCCTACGAGCAGTACTTC	CASSPPSKSYEQYF
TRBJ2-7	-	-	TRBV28	TGTGCCAGCAGTCCACACCAGGAGCAGTACTTC	CASSPHQEQYF
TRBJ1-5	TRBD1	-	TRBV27	TGTGCCAGCAGTTCCCGGACAGGAACGAAAAGTAGCAATCAGCCCCAGCATTTT	CASSSRTGTKSSNQPQHF
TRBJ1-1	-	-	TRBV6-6	TGTGCCAGCAGTTACTCGGGGGGAAACACTGAAGCTTTCTTT	CASSYSGGNTEAFF
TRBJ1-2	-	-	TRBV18	TGTGCCAGCTCCCCAGGGAGTCGGCTACCGGGAGGCTACACCTTC	CASSPGSRLPGGYTF
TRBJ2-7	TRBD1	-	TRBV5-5	TGTGCCAGCAGCCGATCCGGGACAGGGCCCTACGAGCAGTACTTC	CASSRSGTGPYEQYF
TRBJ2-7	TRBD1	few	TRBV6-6	TGTGCCAGCAGTCCTAACCGGGACAGAACCTACGAGCAGTACTTC	CASSPNRDRTYEQYF
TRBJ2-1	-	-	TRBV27	TGTGCCAGCAGTTTTAGTCTAAACAATGAGCAGTTCTTC	CASSFSLNNEQFF
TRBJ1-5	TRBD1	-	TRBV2	TGTGCCAGCAGTGACGCAGACAGGGGGCGTCATCAGCCCCAGCATTTT	CASSDADRGRHQPQHF
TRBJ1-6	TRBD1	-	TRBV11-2	TGTGCCAGCAGTTCAAGTTGGGGACAGCTAAATTCACCCCTCCACTTT	CASSSSWGQLNSPLHF
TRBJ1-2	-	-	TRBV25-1	TGTGCCAGCCGCACAGGGACCAACTATGGCTACACCTTC	CASRTGTNYGYTF
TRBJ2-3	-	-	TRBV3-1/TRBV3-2	TGTGCCAGCAGCCAAGTGTCGGATACGCAGTATTTT	CASSQVSDTQYF
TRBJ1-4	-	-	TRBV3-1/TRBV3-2	TGTGCCAGCAGCCAATTTTCGGACAACCGAGAGCCTAATGAAAAACTGTTTTTT	CASSQFSDNREPNEKLFF
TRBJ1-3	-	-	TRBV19	TGTGCCAGTACCCCCCAGAACTCTGGAAACACCATATATTTT	CASTPQNSGNTIYF
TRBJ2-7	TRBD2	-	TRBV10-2	TGCGCCAGCAGTGAAGCTAGCGGGAGGGCAAGGTACGAGCAGTACTTC	CASSEASGRARYEQYF
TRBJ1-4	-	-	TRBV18	TGTGCCAGCTCACTCCTTTCGTCGGTATCGAATGAAAAACTGTTTTTT	CASSLLSSVSNEKLFF
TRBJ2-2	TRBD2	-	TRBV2	TGTGCCAGCGACAGAGCGGGGAGGAACACCGGGGAGCTGTTTTTT	CASDRAGRNTGELFF
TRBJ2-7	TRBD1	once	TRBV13	TGTGCCAGCAGCTTAGGGGACAGGGGAACATACGAGCAGTACTTC	CASSLGDRGTYEQYF
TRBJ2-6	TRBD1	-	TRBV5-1	TGCGCCAGCAGCCCTACAGGGGCTGGGGCCAACGTCCTGACTTTC	CASSPTGAGANVLTF
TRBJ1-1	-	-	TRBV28	TGTGCCAGCAGCCTCCAGGGTTTCGTGGCTTTCTTT	CASSLQGFVAFF